This TCR beta chain was observed in a study of blood T cell repertoires in COVID-19. Germline lookup yields CDR1 SGHDT and CDR2 YYEEEE. J was trimmed by 1 base and V by 6 bases; bases with no gene match: 11. The CDR3 runs to 16 residues. Generated by immunoSEQ multiplex PCR, the TCRdb table keeps only in-frame clones and is missing some. The sample yields roughly 250,000 clones, approximately 83% seen once. Those enrolled, adults aged 18 to 89 years, came from 24 US areas. The sequence derives from a woman aged 40 to 50 who had been exposed to COVID-19. The chain uses TRBV5-6 and TRBJ1-1, with TRBD1 matching 8 bases. The sequencing input was PBMCs or T cells enriched from blood (not recorded which). DNA for the CDR3: TGTGCCAGCACCTGGACAGGGAAGACAGCGAACACTGAAGCTTTCTTT. This gives the protein CASTWTGKTANTEAFF.